The sequence of this T cell receptor (beta chain) was determined in a study of T cell responses to AZD1222 COVID-19 vaccine (dated by TCRdb to about 2021). With respect to the entire study: Because spike-specific TCR depth and breadth did not differ between the two schedules, AZD1222 recipients who got a second dose at roughly 4 weeks were pooled with those who got a second dose at roughly 12 weeks. Trial participants were enrolled by age into 18-55, 56-69 and 70-plus year subgroups, with 148, 28 and 57 TCR-sequenced participants respectively. TCR sequencing covered fewer than 250 trial participants: 207 given two doses of AZD1222 and around 25 given two doses of MenACWY control vaccine. The research as a whole found: Conclusions about previously exposed vaccinees are limited, since just 6 or 7 AZD1222 recipients were seropositive for SARS-CoV-2 at baseline. Spike-specific TCR breadth and depth rose significantly after two AZD1222 doses compared with day 0 and with MenACWY recipients. Participants were mostly white British and included more females than males, and it was suggested by the authors that clonal diversity may have been underestimated. CD4 TCRs associated with the vaccine covered the entire spike protein, and the dominant responses were in regions 160-218 and 743-854. The 56-69-year group was small, and its depth increase did not reach significance, likely because of low power. Reportedly, close to half of the unique spike-specific TCRs recognized epitopes lying outside the regions that are mutated in the B.1.351 and B.1.1.7 variants. Because no day 14 peak-response samples were available, the repertoires could be characterized only after the peak T cell response.

What this sample's time point label stands for: baseline before first vaccination. The vaccinee samples were drawn from two UK trials, COV001 and COV002, one of which was a single-blind randomized controlled phase 2/3 trial testing AZD1222 (ChAdOx1 nCoV-19) in healthy adults. For TCRbeta chain sequencing, PBMC samples from trial participants were taken at day 0 and at day 28 after the second dose. Points on this clone: Its antigen is currently not known. No base qualities exist here, and no much larger clone lies one base off it.

V drops 0 bases and J drops 0 bases, leaving 6 bases in between. CDR1 and CDR2 were assigned from the germline V gene as SGHAT and FQNNGV. The CDR3, cysteine through phenylalanine, is 14 amino acids long. Here the CDR3 DNA is all that survives: 42 bases in frame from base 1. The CDR3 regions of human TCRbeta chains were subjected to immunosequencing. Concerning the study's data processing: TCRs in the repertoires were matched against a reference library of SARS-CoV-2-specific TCRs that had been generated with the MIRA antigen-specificity platform. Breadth was defined as the fraction of unique TCRs that were SARS-CoV-2-associated, and depth was defined as the fraction of total T cells that were SARS-CoV-2-associated. Using the MIRA data, each spike-specific TCR was assigned both to the spike region to which the TCR was reactive and to a CD4 or CD8 class. Log10-transformed breadth and depth values were compared by one-way ANOVA with Sidak's multiple comparisons tests. As stored in TCRdb, this immuneACCESS dataset retains in-frame rearrangements with V and J assigned. A fraction of the clones does not appear; measured against another copy, unresolved V genes explain less than half of the discrepancy, and the remainder lacks a known reason. V and J calls and clone size are given by that table; D and trimming were obtained from the DNA. The sample has about 84,000 clones on record, around 87% of them singletons. The ten largest clones take up around 29% of the sample.

The chain joins TRBV11-2 to TRBJ2-7; confidence is insufficient to name the D gene. This receptor was obtained from an adult in good health. The material sequenced was peripheral blood, taken on day 0 of AZD1222 vaccination. The CDR3 loop reads CASSLEGFSYEQYF. The nucleotide sequence is TGTGCCAGCAGCTTAGAGGGGTTCTCCTACGAGCAGTACTTC.